These T cell receptor beta chains were read from a single sample in a study of blood T cell repertoires in COVID-19. TCRdb's table, derived via immunoSEQ multiplex PCR, lists solely in-frame clones and lacks some. The repertoire has some 60,000 clones, 90% of them found once; the top ten carry approximately 6.2%. Sequencing was performed on peripheral blood. These receptor sequences come from a man aged 35-49 years with acute or convalescent COVID-19. Each CDR3 is given with its conserved first and last residue. The D gene is left open where the match is weak. Some rows have no size entry. The others give once, few or many, or a class for an expanded clone.

v_gene: TRBV6-5; d_gene: .; j_gene: TRBJ2-3; abundance: .; CDR3nt: TGTGCCAGCAGTTACGGGGGTGGACTAAGCACAGATACGCAGTATTTT; CDR3aa: CASSYGGGLSTDTQYF
v_gene: TRBV30; d_gene: TRBD1; j_gene: TRBJ1-5; abundance: .; CDR3nt: TGTGCCTGGAGTGACAGGGGGCCGAATCAGCCCCAGCATTTT; CDR3aa: CAWSDRGPNQPQHF
v_gene: TRBV9; d_gene: TRBD1; j_gene: TRBJ1-4; abundance: .; CDR3nt: TGTGCCAGCAGCGAGGGGGGACAGACTAATGAAAAACTGTTTTTT; CDR3aa: CASSEGGQTNEKLFF
v_gene: TRBV11-3; d_gene: TRBD1; j_gene: TRBJ2-5; abundance: .; CDR3nt: TGTGCCAGCAAAAAGGACAGGGTTAAAGAGACCCAGTACTTC; CDR3aa: CASKKDRVKETQYF
v_gene: TRBV3-1/TRBV3-2; d_gene: TRBD1; j_gene: TRBJ1-3; abundance: .; CDR3nt: TGTGCCAGCAGCCGTCGACAGGGCCCGGGAAACACCATATATTTT; CDR3aa: CASSRRQGPGNTIYF
v_gene: TRBV15; d_gene: .; j_gene: TRBJ2-3; abundance: .; CDR3nt: TGTGCCACCAGCACACGGGACTGGATGACAGATACGCAGTATTTT; CDR3aa: CATSTRDWMTDTQYF
v_gene: TRBV6-5; d_gene: .; j_gene: TRBJ2-5; abundance: .; CDR3nt: TGTGCCAGCACCGGATCAAGCGGAACAGAGACCCAGTACTTC; CDR3aa: CASTGSSGTETQYF
v_gene: TRBV10-3; d_gene: .; j_gene: TRBJ1-1; abundance: .; CDR3nt: TGTGCCTCAAAGGGCCGACAGGAAACCACCCTGGGAGCTTTCTTT; CDR3aa: CASKGRQETTLGAFF
v_gene: TRBV7-8; d_gene: TRBD1; j_gene: TRBJ1-2; abundance: .; CDR3nt: TGTGCCAGCAGCAGGGACAGAGCGAACTATGGCTACACCTTC; CDR3aa: CASSRDRANYGYTF
v_gene: TRBV6-1; d_gene: TRBD1; j_gene: TRBJ2-5; abundance: .; CDR3nt: TGTGCCAGCAGTGAAGCTACAGGGGGACCTGGGAGAGAGACCCAGTACTTC; CDR3aa: CASSEATGGPGRETQYF
v_gene: TRBV4-3; d_gene: TRBD1; j_gene: TRBJ1-4; abundance: .; CDR3nt: TGCGCCAGCAGCCCAGGACAGGCTAATGAAAAACTGTTTTTT; CDR3aa: CASSPGQANEKLFF
v_gene: TRBV4-1; d_gene: .; j_gene: TRBJ2-3; abundance: .; CDR3nt: TGCGCCAGCAGCTTTGTGGGAGCCACAGATACGCAGTATTTT; CDR3aa: CASSFVGATDTQYF
v_gene: TRBV30; d_gene: TRBD1; j_gene: TRBJ1-6; abundance: .; CDR3nt: TGTGCAACGGACAGGGGGCTGGCTTCACCCCTCCACTTT; CDR3aa: CATDRGLASPLHF
v_gene: TRBV18; d_gene: TRBD2; j_gene: TRBJ2-7; abundance: once; CDR3nt: TGTGCCAGCTCACCACCGGGGACTAGCGTCCTCTACGAGCAGTACTTC; CDR3aa: CASSPPGTSVLYEQYF
v_gene: TRBV6-4; d_gene: .; j_gene: TRBJ2-1; abundance: once; CDR3nt: TGTGCCACGCGGCGGGAAGAAACCTACAATGAGCAGTTCTTC; CDR3aa: CATRREETYNEQFF
v_gene: TRBV30; d_gene: .; j_gene: TRBJ1-2; abundance: .; CDR3nt: TGTGCCTGGAGAGAGAGCTATGGCTACACCTTC; CDR3aa: CAWRESYGYTF
v_gene: TRBV19; d_gene: .; j_gene: TRBJ2-1; abundance: .; CDR3nt: TGTGCCAGTAGTGCCACCGAAACGCGGGCCGGCAATGAGCAGTTCTTC; CDR3aa: CASSATETRAGNEQFF
v_gene: TRBV10-3; d_gene: .; j_gene: TRBJ1-3; abundance: .; CDR3nt: TGTGCCATCAGTGAAACCAGGGGTACTGGAAACACCATATATTTT; CDR3aa: CAISETRGTGNTIYF
v_gene: TRBV7-9; d_gene: TRBD1; j_gene: TRBJ2-4; abundance: .; CDR3nt: TGTGCCAGCAGTCTACAGGGGGCCAAAAACATTCAGTACTTC; CDR3aa: CASSLQGAKNIQYF
v_gene: TRBV7-9; d_gene: .; j_gene: TRBJ1-4; abundance: .; CDR3nt: TGTGCCAGCAGCTTAGACGGGGCAACTAATGAAAAACTGTTTTTT; CDR3aa: CASSLDGATNEKLFF
v_gene: TRBV9; d_gene: TRBD2; j_gene: TRBJ2-5; abundance: .; CDR3nt: TGTGCCAGCAGCGAGGGACTAGCGGGATTAGAGACCCAGTACTTC; CDR3aa: CASSEGLAGLETQYF
v_gene: TRBV6-4; d_gene: TRBD2; j_gene: TRBJ2-2; abundance: few; CDR3nt: TGTGCCAGCAGTGGACTAGCGGGAGACACCGGGGAGCTGTTTTTT; CDR3aa: CASSGLAGDTGELFF
v_gene: TRBV27; d_gene: .; j_gene: TRBJ2-7; abundance: .; CDR3nt: TGTGCCAGCAGTACGGTAAACGAGCAGTACTTC; CDR3aa: CASSTVNEQYF
v_gene: TRBV7-2; d_gene: .; j_gene: TRBJ2-1; abundance: .; CDR3nt: TGTGCCAGCAGGACAGCCCCAGGGAATGAGCAGTTCTTC; CDR3aa: CASRTAPGNEQFF
v_gene: TRBV19; d_gene: TRBD1; j_gene: TRBJ1-5; abundance: .; CDR3nt: TGTGCCAGTAGTATACTAGGGGGCGCAGCCAATCAGCCCCAGCATTTT; CDR3aa: CASSILGGAANQPQHF
v_gene: TRBV6-9; d_gene: TRBD2; j_gene: TRBJ2-7; abundance: once; CDR3nt: TGTGCCAACCCACTAGCGTGCGAGCAGTACTTC; CDR3aa: CANPLACEQYF
v_gene: TRBV5-1; d_gene: .; j_gene: TRBJ2-2; abundance: .; CDR3nt: TGCGCCAGCAGCTTTCGGGGGGCGGGGAACACCGGGGAGCTGTTTTTT; CDR3aa: CASSFRGAGNTGELFF
v_gene: TRBV28; d_gene: .; j_gene: TRBJ1-1; abundance: .; CDR3nt: TGTGCCAGCAGTTTATGCAACGGGGGATTATGCACTGAAGCTTTCTTT; CDR3aa: CASSLCNGGLCTEAFF
v_gene: TRBV6-6; d_gene: TRBD1; j_gene: TRBJ2-7; abundance: .; CDR3nt: TGTGCCAGCCGTGGCGGGACAGGGGGAGGCGAGCAGTACTTC; CDR3aa: CASRGGTGGGEQYF
v_gene: TRBV7-8; d_gene: .; j_gene: TRBJ2-1; abundance: .; CDR3nt: TGTGCCAGCAGCCCCGGGTCCCCCTACAATGAGCAGTTCTTC; CDR3aa: CASSPGSPYNEQFF
v_gene: TRBV14; d_gene: .; j_gene: TRBJ1-1; abundance: .; CDR3nt: TGTGCCAGCAGCCTGCGGGATTTTACTGAAGCTTTCTTT; CDR3aa: CASSLRDFTEAFF
v_gene: TRBV11-2; d_gene: TRBD2; j_gene: TRBJ2-7; abundance: .; CDR3nt: TGTGCCAGCAGCGCCGGACTAGTACAGTACGAGCAGTACTTC; CDR3aa: CASSAGLVQYEQYF
v_gene: TRBV11-1; d_gene: TRBD2; j_gene: TRBJ2-1; abundance: .; CDR3nt: TGTGCCAGCAGCTTTTCTGCGGGAGCATTGACCAATGAGCAGTTCTTC; CDR3aa: CASSFSAGALTNEQFF
v_gene: TRBV9; d_gene: .; j_gene: TRBJ1-5; abundance: .; CDR3nt: TGTGCCAGCAGCCCCCCGGGACACTCGGCATGGCCCCAGCATTTT; CDR3aa: CASSPPGHSAWPQHF
v_gene: TRBV16; d_gene: TRBD2; j_gene: TRBJ2-5; abundance: .; CDR3nt: TGTGCCAGCAGCCAATCAGGGATAGCGGGAGAGGAGACCCAGTACTTC; CDR3aa: CASSQSGIAGEETQYF
v_gene: TRBV5-1; d_gene: TRBD2; j_gene: TRBJ2-7; abundance: .; CDR3nt: TGCGCCAGCAGCTGGGGACTAGCGGGGCCCTCCTACGAGCAGTACTTC; CDR3aa: CASSWGLAGPSYEQYF
v_gene: TRBV29-1; d_gene: .; j_gene: TRBJ1-4; abundance: .; CDR3nt: TGCAGCGCTATGCAGGAAAAACTGTTTTTT; CDR3aa: CSAMQEKLFF
v_gene: TRBV28; d_gene: .; j_gene: TRBJ2-3; abundance: .; CDR3nt: TGTGCCAGCAGTTTCGGAGCAAAAGTTGGAGATACGCAGTATTTT; CDR3aa: CASSFGAKVGDTQYF
v_gene: TRBV4-3; d_gene: .; j_gene: TRBJ1-1; abundance: .; CDR3nt: TGCGCCAGCAGCCAGGCCGGGAGGCCTAACACTGAAGCTTTCTTT; CDR3aa: CASSQAGRPNTEAFF
v_gene: TRBV24-1; d_gene: TRBD2; j_gene: TRBJ2-1; abundance: .; CDR3nt: TGTGCCACCAGTGATTTAGGCACTAGCGACGGCAATGAGCAGTTCTTC; CDR3aa: CATSDLGTSDGNEQFF
v_gene: TRBV27; d_gene: TRBD2; j_gene: TRBJ2-7; abundance: .; CDR3nt: TGTGCCAGCAGTTTACGGACTAGTATCTCCGAGCAGTACTTC; CDR3aa: CASSLRTSISEQYF
v_gene: TRBV2; d_gene: TRBD2; j_gene: TRBJ2-1; abundance: few; CDR3nt: TGTGCCAGCAGAGGACTAGCGGGACCGCCGCCCGCCGACAATGAGCAGTTCTTC; CDR3aa: CASRGLAGPPPADNEQFF
v_gene: TRBV18; d_gene: .; j_gene: TRBJ2-1; abundance: .; CDR3nt: TGTGCCAGCTCACCGACGGACAGACCCTACAATGAGCAGTTCTTC; CDR3aa: CASSPTDRPYNEQFF
v_gene: TRBV4-1; d_gene: TRBD2; j_gene: TRBJ2-1; abundance: .; CDR3nt: TGCGCCAGCAGCCAAGCGGGAGGGGGGGCTTTGAGCTCCTACAATGAGCAGTTCTTC; CDR3aa: CASSQAGGGALSSYNEQFF
v_gene: TRBV5-6; d_gene: TRBD1; j_gene: TRBJ2-7; abundance: .; CDR3nt: TGTGCCAGCAGCCTGGACAGGGCAGTGCGCGAGCAGTACTTC; CDR3aa: CASSLDRAVREQYF
v_gene: TRBV28; d_gene: .; j_gene: TRBJ1-1; abundance: few; CDR3nt: TGTGCCAGCAGTTCCTTAGGGCAGGACTCGCTAGGAACTGAAGCTTTCTTT; CDR3aa: CASSSLGQDSLGTEAFF
v_gene: TRBV2; d_gene: .; j_gene: TRBJ1-1; abundance: once; CDR3nt: TGTGCCAGCAGTGAAACTAGGAACACTGAAGCTTTCTTT; CDR3aa: CASSETRNTEAFF